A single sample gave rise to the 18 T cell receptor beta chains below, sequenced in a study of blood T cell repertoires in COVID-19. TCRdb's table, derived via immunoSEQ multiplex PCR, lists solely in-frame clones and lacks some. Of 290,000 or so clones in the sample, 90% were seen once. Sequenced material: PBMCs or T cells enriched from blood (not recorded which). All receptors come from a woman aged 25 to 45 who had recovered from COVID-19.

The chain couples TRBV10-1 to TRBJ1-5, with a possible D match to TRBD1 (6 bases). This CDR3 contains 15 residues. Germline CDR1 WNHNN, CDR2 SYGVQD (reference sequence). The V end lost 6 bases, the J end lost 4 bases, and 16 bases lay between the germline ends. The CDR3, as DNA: TGCGCCAGCAGCGAATCCGGACAGAAAAATCAGCCCCAGCATTTT. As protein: CASSESGQKNQPQHF.

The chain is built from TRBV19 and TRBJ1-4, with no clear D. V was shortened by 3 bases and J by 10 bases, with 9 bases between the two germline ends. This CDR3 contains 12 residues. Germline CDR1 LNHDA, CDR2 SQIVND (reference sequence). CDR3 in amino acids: CASSMSRGKLFF. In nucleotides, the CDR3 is TGTGCCAGTAGTATGTCGCGAGGAAAACTGTTTTTT.

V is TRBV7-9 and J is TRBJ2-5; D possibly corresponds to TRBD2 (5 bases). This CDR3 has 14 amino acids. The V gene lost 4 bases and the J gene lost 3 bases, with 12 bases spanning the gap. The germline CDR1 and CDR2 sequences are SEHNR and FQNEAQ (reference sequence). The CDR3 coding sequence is TGTGCCAGCAGCTGGACGGACGGGAAAGAGACCCAGTACTTC. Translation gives CASSWTDGKETQYF.

CDR3 residues: CASSPTSIQDEQYF. DNA of the CDR3: TGTGCCAGCAGCCCGACTAGCATACAGGACGAGCAGTACTTC. This sequence joins TRBV7-9 and TRBJ2-7, with 7 bases that match TRBD2. With V trimmed by 5 bases and J by 5 bases, 9 bases remained unmatched. The CDR3 loop spans 14 amino acids. The germline CDR1 and CDR2 sequences are SEHNR and FQNEAQ (reference sequence).

The CDR3 protein is CASSSLPASGRNEQYF. The CDR3 region has the DNA TGTGCCAGCAGTTCCCTCCCAGCTAGCGGGAGAAACGAGCAGTACTTC. V usage is TRBV27 and J usage is TRBJ2-7, with 10 bases aligning to TRBD2. There are 16 residues in the CDR3. J lost 5 bases, V lost 4 bases, and 11 bases had no gene match. CDR1 is MNHEY, CDR2 SMNVEV, per germline (reference sequence).

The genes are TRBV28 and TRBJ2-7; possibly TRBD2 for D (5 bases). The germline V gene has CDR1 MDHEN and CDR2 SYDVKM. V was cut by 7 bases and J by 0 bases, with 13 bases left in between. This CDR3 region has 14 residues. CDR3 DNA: TGTGCCAGCACCCTCCCGGGGAGCTCCTACGAGCAGTACTTC. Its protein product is CASTLPGSSYEQYF.

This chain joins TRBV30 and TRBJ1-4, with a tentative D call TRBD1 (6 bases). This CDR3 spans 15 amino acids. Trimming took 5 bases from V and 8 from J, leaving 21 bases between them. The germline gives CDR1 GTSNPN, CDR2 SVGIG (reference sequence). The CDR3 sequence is CAWAALGARHEKLFF. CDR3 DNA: TGTGCCTGGGCGGCCCTGGGGGCGCGTCACGAAAAACTGTTTTTT.

CDR3 amino acids: CASIPAAHSYEQYF. DNA for the CDR3: TGTGCCAGCATTCCCGCGGCCCACTCCTACGAGCAGTACTTC. The genes are TRBV27 and TRBJ2-7; D uncertain. Germline V gives CDR1 MNHEY, CDR2 SMNVEV (reference sequence). Trimming took off 7 bases at V and 0 bases at J, with 13 bases between the two ends. The CDR3 covers 14 residues.

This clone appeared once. The CDR3 nucleotides are TGTGCCAGCAGCTTATGGTCGACAGGGCGGGCCGGGGAGCTGTTTTTT. It codes for CASSLWSTGRAGELFF. This rearrangement joins TRBV7-3 to TRBJ2-2; 7 nucleotides match TRBD1. CDR1 and CDR2 (germline): SGHTA, FQGTGA. V dropped 2 bases and J dropped 6; count of bases not matched to a gene: 9. The CDR3 sequence is 16 residues long.

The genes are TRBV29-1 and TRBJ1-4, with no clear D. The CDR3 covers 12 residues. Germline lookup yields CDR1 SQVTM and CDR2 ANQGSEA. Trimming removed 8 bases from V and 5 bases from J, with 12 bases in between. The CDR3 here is CSTISSNEKLFF. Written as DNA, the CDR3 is TGCAGCACAATCAGTTCGAATGAAAAACTGTTTTTT.

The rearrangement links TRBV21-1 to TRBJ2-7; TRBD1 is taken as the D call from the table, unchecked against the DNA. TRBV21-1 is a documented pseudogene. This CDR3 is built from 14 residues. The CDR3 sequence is CASSLDIWTYEQYF. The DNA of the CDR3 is TGTGCCAGCAGCTTGGACATTTGGACCTACGAGCAGTACTTC.

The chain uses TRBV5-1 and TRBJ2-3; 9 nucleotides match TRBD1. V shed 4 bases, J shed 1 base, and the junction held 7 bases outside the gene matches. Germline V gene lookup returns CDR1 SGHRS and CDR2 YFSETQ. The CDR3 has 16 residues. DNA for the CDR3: TGCGCCAGCAGCCTGGGACAGGGTTTGGGCACAGATACGCAGTATTTT. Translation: CASSLGQGLGTDTQYF.

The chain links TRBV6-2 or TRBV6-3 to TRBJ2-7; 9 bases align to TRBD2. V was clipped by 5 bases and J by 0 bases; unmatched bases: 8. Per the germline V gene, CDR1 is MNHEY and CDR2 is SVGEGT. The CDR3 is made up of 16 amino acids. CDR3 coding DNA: TGTGCCAGCAGTCCATCGCTAGCGGGGTACTCCTACGAGCAGTACTTC. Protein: CASSPSLAGYSYEQYF.

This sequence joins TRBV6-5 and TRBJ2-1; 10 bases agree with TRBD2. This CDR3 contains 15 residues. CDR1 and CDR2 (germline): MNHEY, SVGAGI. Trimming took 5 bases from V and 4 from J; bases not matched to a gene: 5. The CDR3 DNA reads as TGTGCCAGCAGTCGGGCGGGACTAGCGTACAATGAGCAGTTCTTC. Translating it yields CASSRAGLAYNEQFF.

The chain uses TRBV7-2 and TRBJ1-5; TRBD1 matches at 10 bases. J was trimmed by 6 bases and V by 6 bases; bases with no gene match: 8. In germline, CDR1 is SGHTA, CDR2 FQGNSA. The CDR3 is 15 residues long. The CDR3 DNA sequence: TGTGCCAGCAGACCGACAGGGGGCTTGATTCAGCCCCAGCATTTT. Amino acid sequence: CASRPTGGLIQPQHF.

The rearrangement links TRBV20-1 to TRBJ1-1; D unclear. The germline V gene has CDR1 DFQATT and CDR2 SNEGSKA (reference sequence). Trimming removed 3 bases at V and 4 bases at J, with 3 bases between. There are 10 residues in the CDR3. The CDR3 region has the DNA TGCAGTGCTAGGGCCACTGAAGCTTTCTTT. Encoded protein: CSARATEAFF.

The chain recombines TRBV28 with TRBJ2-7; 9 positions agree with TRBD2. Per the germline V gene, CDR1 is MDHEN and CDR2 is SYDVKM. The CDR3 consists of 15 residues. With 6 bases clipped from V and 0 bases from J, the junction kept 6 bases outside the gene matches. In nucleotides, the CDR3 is TGTGCCAGCAGAATAGGGACTAGCAGCTCCTACGAGCAGTACTTC. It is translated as CASRIGTSSSYEQYF.

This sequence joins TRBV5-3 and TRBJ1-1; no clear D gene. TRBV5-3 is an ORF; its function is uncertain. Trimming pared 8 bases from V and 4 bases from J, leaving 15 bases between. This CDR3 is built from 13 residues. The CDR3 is CASRRGVCTEAFF. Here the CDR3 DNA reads TGTGCCAGCCGGCGCGGGGTTTGCACTGAAGCTTTCTTT.